The 27 T cell receptor beta chains below were found in one sample sequenced in a study of CD8+CD57+ T cells in acquired aplastic anemia. Template material for TCR beta VDJ and CDR3 profiling consisted of genomic DNA. In TCRdb, the reads were re-called with MiXCR into one record per CDR3 protein. Among roughly 500,000 distinct CDR3 sequences listed, approximately 32% were seen once. An expansion of CD8+CD57+ cells by flow cytometry had been shown in patients chosen for sequencing. Sequenced: sorted CD4+, CD8+, or CD8+CD57+ T cells (not recorded which) from PBMCs. Receptor source: a human donor with aplastic anemia.

At least ten counts were recorded for this clonotype. CDR3 sequence reads: CASSLNGDQPQHF. CDR3 DNA: TGTGCCAGCAGCCTAAATGGGGATCAGCCCCAGCATTTT. The chain couples TRBV7-9 to TRBJ1-5; no clear D. There are 13 residues in the CDR3. Trimming took 5 bases from V and 5 from J, leaving 10 bases between them. Per germline, CDR1 SEHNR and CDR2 FQNEAQ (reference sequence).

In this sample, this clonotype turned up many times. V gene TRBV29-1 combines with J gene TRBJ1-1; possible D gene TRBD1, 5 bases. The CDR3 extends over 12 amino acids. Germline V gives CDR1 SQVTM, CDR2 ANQGSEA. V dropped 7 bases and J dropped 12 bases, with 21 bases sitting between them. The chain's CDR3 is CSAAVGTKGTFF. The CDR3 nucleotides are TGCAGCGCCGCGGTGGGGACGAAGGGGACTTTCTTT.

This sequence joins TRBV20-1 and TRBJ2-1; D is uncertain. V was cut by 5 bases and J by 0 bases, with 11 bases left in between. CDR1 and CDR2 (germline): DFQATT, SNEGSKA (reference sequence). The CDR3 runs 14 residues. CDR3 nucleotides: TGCAGTGCTCCCAGACCAAGCTCCTACAATGAGCAGTTCTTC. Protein sequence: CSAPRPSSYNEQFF.

This clonotype was counted only a few times. The chain is built from TRBV20-1 and TRBJ2-3; the D call may be TRBD1 or TRBD2 (5 bases each). The V gene's germline CDR1 is DFQATT and CDR2 SNEGSKA (reference sequence). V gave up 2 bases and J gave up 2 bases, with 11 bases separating them. This CDR3 is 14 amino acids long. CDR3 sequence (DNA): TGCAGTGCTAGACGGGACGGAAACACAGATACGCAGTATTTT. As protein: CSARRDGNTDTQYF.

Turning to this clonotype: Here the CDR3 omits its conserved ending phenylalanine or tryptophan, so a read error is the likely source. V gene TRBV7-2 combines with J gene TRBJ1-1, with D hard to call. Germline V gene data show CDR1 as SGHTA and CDR2 as FQGNSA. The CDR3 contains 13 residues. Between the trimmed V and J ends, which lost 4 bases and 5 bases, there was a span of 11 bases. The CDR3: CASSYGRETEAFL. The CDR3 nucleotides are TGTGCCAGCAGCTACGGGAGGGAGACTGAAGCTTTCCTT.

This clonotype was seen ten or more times. The chain employs TRBV2 and TRBJ2-3; the D is unclear. V was pared by 7 bases and J by 6 bases, with 8 bases between. Germline lookup yields CDR1 SNHLY and CDR2 FYNNEI. The CDR3 runs to 11 residues. DNA for the CDR3: TGTGCCAGCAAGGCAACGGATACGCAGTATTTT. As protein: CASKATDTQYF. The full variable domain, completed using reference TRBV2 and TRBJ2-3, is EPEVTQTPSHQVTQMGQEVILRCVPISNHLYFYWYRQILGQKVEFLVSFYNNEISEKSEIFDDQFSVERPDGSNFTLKIRSTKLEDSAMYFCASKATDTQYFGPGTRLTVL.

There are many counts of this clonotype. The V and J genes are TRBV7-2 and TRBJ1-5; 8 nucleotides agree with TRBD1. J lost 2 bases, V lost 2 bases, and 5 bases had no gene match. Looked up from germline, CDR1 is SGHTA and CDR2 is FQGNSA. The CDR3 covers 16 residues. The CDR3 here is CASSLFTGQGNQPQHF. CDR3 coding DNA: TGTGCCAGCAGCTTATTCACGGGACAGGGCAATCAGCCCCAGCATTTT. Full variable domain (outside the CDR3, taken from reference TRBV7-2 and TRBJ1-5): GAGVSQSPSNKVTEKGKDVELRCDPISGHTALYWYRQSLGQGLEFLIYFQGNSAPDKSGLPSDRFSAERTGGSVSTLTIQRTQQEDSAVYLCASSLFTGQGNQPQHFGDGTRLSIL.

The chain links TRBV20-1 to TRBJ2-1; possible D gene TRBD2, 5 bases. The CDR3 is 16 amino acids. Germline assignment: CDR1 DFQATT and CDR2 SNEGSKA (reference sequence). V gave up 3 bases and J gave up 4 bases, with 19 bases separating them. The CDR3 spells CSASRLGAEHYNEQFF. CDR3 bases: TGCAGTGCTAGTCGGCTGGGAGCGGAACATTACAATGAGCAGTTCTTC.

The chain employs TRBV12-3 or TRBV12-4 and TRBJ1-3; TRBD1 agrees at 9 bases. After removal of 6 bases from V and 4 bases from J, the junction contained 4 bases not matched to a gene. The CDR3 covers 14 residues. CDR3 loop: CASRGTGYGNTIYF. CDR3 nucleotides: TGTGCCAGCAGAGGGACAGGGTACGGAAACACCATATATTTT.

This clonotype was recorded a few times. CDR3 sequence (DNA): TGTGCCAGCAGCTTAGTCGCGCTAGGGGCGCAGTTCTTC. It encodes CASSLVALGAQFF. V gene TRBV7-9 combines with J gene TRBJ2-1, with a possible D match to TRBD1 (5 bases). There are 13 residues in the CDR3. The V end lost 1 base, the J end lost 12 bases, and 13 bases lay between the germline ends. From germline, CDR1 is SEHNR and CDR2 FQNEAQ (reference sequence).

Many counts were recorded for this clonotype. V usage is TRBV24-1 and J usage is TRBJ2-7; 8 bases map to TRBD1. CDR3 length equals 17 residues. Germline V gene sequence: CDR1 KGHDR, CDR2 SFDVKD. J gave up 0 bases and V 3 bases, and 9 bases lay outside the gene matches. CDR3 residues: CATSDNTDRASSYEQYF. DNA for the CDR3: TGTGCCACCAGTGATAATACGGACAGGGCCAGCTCCTACGAGCAGTACTTC.

This clonotype was seen repeatedly, ten times or more. The rearrangement uses TRBV5-5 and TRBJ2-7; possibly TRBD1 for D (5 bases). CDR1 is SGHKS, CDR2 YYEKEE, per germline (reference sequence). This CDR3 spans 13 amino acids. V was pared by 3 bases and J by 4 bases, with 11 bases between. The CDR3 coding sequence is TGTGCCAGCAGCTGTGCAGGGTGTTACGAGCAGTACTTC. Residues: CASSCAGCYEQYF.

This clonotype has at least ten counts. The gene calls are TRBV19 and TRBJ1-5; 7 bases agree with TRBD1. J gave up 3 bases and V 3 bases, and 8 bases lay outside the gene matches. The CDR3 contains 16 residues. Germline CDR1 and CDR2: LNHDA and SQIVND (reference sequence). The CDR3, as DNA: TGTGCCAGTAGTATTGTCTTAGGGACAGACAATCAGCCCCAGCATTTT. Its translation is CASSIVLGTDNQPQHF.

Details on this clonotype: Being one base from a much bigger clone, this may be a read error. The chain links TRBV7-2 to TRBJ2-2, with unresolved D. The CDR3 is 12 amino acids. Germline assignment: CDR1 SGHTA and CDR2 FQGNSA. CDR3 in amino acids: CAGSYITGELFF. Here the CDR3 DNA reads TGTGCCGGCAGCTATATCACCGGGGAGCTGTTTTTT.

Ten or more counts support this clonotype. The chain has TRBV5-1 and TRBJ1-2; D not resolved. The CDR3 is 13 residues long. CDR1 is SGHRS and CDR2 is YFSETQ in the germline V gene. Trimming removed 3 bases at V and 5 bases at J, with 11 bases between. The CDR3 region is CASSSENWYGYTF. CDR3 bases: TGCGCCAGCAGCTCTGAGAATTGGTATGGCTACACCTTC.

On this clonotype itself: A single base separates this from a much larger clone, so it may be a read error. The final CDR3 position lacks the conserved phenylalanine or tryptophan, pointing to a likely read error. The chain couples TRBV14 to TRBJ1-2; D gene uncertain. Germline CDR1 is SGHDN and CDR2 is FVKESK. Between the trimmed V and J ends, which lost 1 base and 8 bases, there was a span of 11 bases. The CDR3 has 13 amino acids. CDR3 residues: CASSQGGLLGYTL. Written as DNA, the CDR3 is TGTGCCAGCAGCCAAGGCGGACTTTTGGGCTACACCCTC.

Turning to this clonotype: A clone one base away is much larger, so this may be a read error. V usage is TRBV4-2 and J usage is TRBJ2-7; possible D gene TRBD2, 6 bases. The CDR3 is made up of 15 amino acids. Germline CDR1 reads LGHNA; CDR2 reads YNFKEQ. The V end lost 3 bases, the J end lost 4 bases, and 16 bases lay between the germline ends. The CDR3 nucleotides are TGTGCCAGCAGCCACCTCGGGGGTGGGGAGTACGAGCAGTACTTC. Its translation is CASSHLGGGEYEQYF.

The chain links TRBV5-1 to TRBJ2-1, with 7 bases matching TRBD1. The germline CDR1 and CDR2 sequences are SGHRS and YFSETQ. The V segment lost 3 bases and the J segment 2 bases; nucleotides outside the gene matches: 5. This CDR3 has 15 residues. The CDR3 here is CASSWDRDTYNEQFF. As DNA, the CDR3 is TGCGCCAGCAGCTGGGACAGAGACACCTACAATGAGCAGTTCTTC.

Notes on this clonotype: Since a much larger clone is just one base distant, this may be a read error. The chain combines TRBV29-1 with TRBJ2-3; the D is unclear. This CDR3 is built from 14 residues. Germline CDR1 and CDR2: SQVTM and ANQGSEA. This chain's CDR3 is CSVVVRAVTDAQYF. The CDR3 DNA sequence: TGCAGCGTTGTAGTCAGAGCTGTCACAGATGCGCAGTATTTT.

This clonotype has only a few counts. V and J are TRBV19 and TRBJ2-1, with D unclear. Germline CDR1 LNHDA, CDR2 SQIVND (reference sequence). Trimming shortened V by 6 bases and J by 3 bases, and 15 bases separated the two germline ends. CDR3 length: 15 amino acids. The CDR3 bases are TGTGCCAGTAGAGAAGACTTACGCGGCTACAATGAGCAGTTCTTC. Translated: CASREDLRGYNEQFF.

This clonotype was seen more than once but under ten times. The rearrangement uses TRBV20-1 and TRBJ2-1; TRBD1 aligns across 9 bases. V was pared by 2 bases and J by 3 bases, with 8 bases of the junction left unmatched. Germline V gives CDR1 DFQATT, CDR2 SNEGSKA (reference sequence). This CDR3 is built from 16 residues. CDR3 sequence: CSARSQGGQGYNEQFF. The CDR3 DNA reads as TGCAGTGCTAGATCTCAGGGGGGACAGGGCTACAATGAGCAGTTCTTC.

V and J are TRBV7-9 and TRBJ1-4; the D gene is possibly TRBD1 (6 bases). V was shortened by 3 bases and J by 7 bases, with 15 bases between the two germline ends. The CDR3 length is 15 residues. Germline values: CDR1 SEHNR, CDR2 FQNEAQ (reference sequence). CDR3 bases: TGTGCCAGCAGCTTGGAGGGGGACGCGGGTGAAAAACTGTTTTTT. Protein: CASSLEGDAGEKLFF.

The chain employs TRBV7-3 and TRBJ2-3, with 8 bases fitting TRBD2. With V trimmed by 1 base and J by 6 bases, 3 bases remained unmatched. Per the germline V gene, CDR1 is SGHTA and CDR2 is FQGTGA. This CDR3 is built from 14 residues. CDR3 sequence (DNA): TGTGCCAGCAGCTTAAGCGGGGGGAGGGATACGCAGTATTTT. Translation: CASSLSGGRDTQYF.

Only a few counts were recorded for this clonotype. V is TRBV20-1 and J is TRBJ2-3; TRBD2 matches at 9 bases. CDR1 DFQATT and CDR2 SNEGSKA come from the germline V gene (reference sequence). This CDR3 region has 18 residues. The V and J ends lost 2 bases and 4 bases, in that order; junction bases with no gene match: 16. The CDR3 region is CSARFAGGRKGLSDTQYF. In DNA, the CDR3 is TGCAGTGCTAGATTCGCGGGAGGGCGTAAAGGTTTATCAGATACGCAGTATTTT.

A remark on this clonotype: A read error may be the cause here, since a much bigger clone is one base away. CDR3 loop: CAGSTRYESDTQYF. As DNA, the CDR3 is TGTGCCGGCAGCACCCGATATGAGTCAGATACGCAGTATTTT. The chain uses TRBV7-6 and TRBJ2-3; D is undetermined. CDR1 is SGHVS, CDR2 FNYEAQ, per germline. This CDR3 region has 14 residues.

The chain recombines TRBV28 with TRBJ1-3, with no clear D. The CDR3 contains 14 residues. V was cut by 4 bases and J by 0 bases, with 7 bases left in between. Germline V gene sequence: CDR1 MDHEN, CDR2 SYDVKM. DNA of the CDR3: TGTGCCAGCAGTTCTAGAGTCTCTGGAAACACCATATATTTT. Protein product: CASSSRVSGNTIYF.

The chain joins TRBV27 to TRBJ2-5; TRBD1 agrees at 7 bases. Trimming removed 6 bases from V and 5 bases from J; junction bases left unmatched: 6. The CDR3 consists of 13 residues. Germline-derived CDR1 and CDR2 are MNHEY and SMNVEV (reference sequence). CDR3 amino acids: CASRQGIRETQYF. CDR3 in DNA: TGTGCCAGCAGACAGGGGATCAGGGAGACCCAGTACTTC.